What follows are 17 T cell receptor beta chains derived from one specimen sequenced in a study of cytomegalovirus exposure and HLA in healthy donors. Use of 60 Vbeta and 13 Jbeta primers characterized the PCR. Profiled with immunoSEQ multiplex PCR; TCRdb holds only in-frame clones, not every one. This sample has 150,000 to 200,000 clones, with more than 70% found just once. Sequencing was performed on PBMCs. The receptors were sampled from a man between 18 and 29 years old in good health and CMV-seropositive.

The chain couples TRBV7-3 to TRBJ2-1; TRBD2 aligns across 7 bases. V lost 5 bases, J lost 1 base, and 5 bases stayed unmatched. The V gene's germline CDR1 is SGHTA and CDR2 FQGTGA. The CDR3 is 15 amino acids. In DNA form, the CDR3 reads TGTGCCAGCAGCGTCGGGCGGGAGTCCTACAATGAGCAGTTCTTC. This encodes CASSVGRESYNEQFF.

The rearrangement uses TRBV30 and TRBJ1-6; no clear D. CDR1 and CDR2 from the germline V gene are GTSNPN and SVGIG (reference sequence). V gave up 0 bases and J gave up 5 bases, with 11 bases separating them. The CDR3 runs to 15 residues. The chain's CDR3 is CAWSVVGGHNSPLHF. The CDR3 nucleotides are TGTGCCTGGAGTGTTGTCGGCGGTCATAATTCACCCCTCCACTTT.

The chain couples TRBV7-3 to TRBJ2-7; D perhaps matches TRBD1 (6 bases). Trimming removed 5 bases at V and 0 bases at J, with 17 bases between. Per germline, CDR1 SGHTA and CDR2 FQGTGA. The CDR3 runs to 16 residues. The CDR3 sequence: CASSRIGQNYSYEQYF. Written as DNA, the CDR3 is TGTGCCAGCAGCCGAATAGGACAGAATTACTCCTACGAGCAGTACTTC. The full variable domain, rest sourced from reference TRBV7-3 and TRBJ2-7, is GAGVSQTPSNKVTEKGKYVELRCDPISGHTALYWYRQSLGQGPEFLIYFQGTGAADDSGLPNDRFFAVRPEGSVSTLKIQRTERGDSAVYLCASSRIGQNYSYEQYFGPGTRLTVT.

The chain couples TRBV2 to TRBJ1-1; tentatively, D is TRBD1 (5 bases). Germline lookup yields CDR1 SNHLY and CDR2 FYNNEI. This CDR3 has 14 residues. V was clipped by 0 bases and J by 10 bases, with 15 bases between them. CDR3 DNA sequence: TGTGCCAGCAGTGAAGCGCTTCGCGGGGGAGCAGCTTTCTTT. This encodes CASSEALRGGAAFF.

The chain is built from TRBV27 and TRBJ2-2, with 9 bases fitting TRBD1. The junction had 3 bases not matched to a gene; V was cut back by 1 base and J by 6 bases. CDR3 length: 15 amino acids. Per germline, CDR1 MNHEY and CDR2 SMNVEV (reference sequence). The CDR3 reads CASSLLQGAAGELFF. CDR3 DNA: TGTGCCAGCAGTTTATTACAGGGGGCCGCCGGGGAGCTGTTTTTT.

This clone has more than one count but fewer than ten. V is TRBV6-6 and J is TRBJ2-5; D possibly corresponds to TRBD1 (6 bases). This CDR3 spans 13 amino acids. CDR1 and CDR2 from the germline V gene are MNHNY and SVGAGI (reference sequence). V shed 6 bases and J shed 0 bases, with 8 bases lying between them. CDR3 DNA sequence: TGTGCCAGCAGCACAGGGAACCAAGAGACCCAGTACTTC. Translating it yields CASSTGNQETQYF.

This clone was counted between two and nine times. The J gene is TRBJ1-1, the V gene TRBV29-1; D unclear. The CDR3 runs to 12 residues. The germline V gene encodes CDR1 SQVTM and CDR2 ANQGSEA. The V and J ends lost 4 bases and 4 bases respectively, with 10 bases between them. CDR3 nucleotide sequence: TGCAGCGTTGCGTTGGAGGGCACTGAAGCTTTCTTT. This sequence encodes CSVALEGTEAFF.

V is TRBV7-9 and J is TRBJ1-2, with D unclear. Trimming removed 8 bases from V and 8 bases from J, with 18 bases in between. The CDR3 is 13 amino acids. Germline values: CDR1 SEHNR, CDR2 FQNEAQ (reference sequence). The CDR3 nucleotides are TGTGCCAGCGGATCGGGGTTTCACCGGGGCTACACCTTC. It specifies CASGSGFHRGYTF.

The chain uses TRBV9 and TRBJ2-6; D perhaps matches TRBD1 (5 bases). The germline V and J ends were trimmed by 2 bases and 4 bases, with 10 bases remaining between them. Germline values: CDR1 SGDLS, CDR2 YYNGEE. The CDR3 runs to 15 residues. The CDR3 DNA is TGTGCCAGCAGCGTCCAGGGTCCCGGGGCCAACGTCCTGACTTTC. Translation gives CASSVQGPGANVLTF.

This clone turned up a few times. The V call is TRBV6-4, the J call TRBJ2-1; D gene uncertain. The germline gives CDR1 MRHNA, CDR2 SNTAGT. This CDR3 spans 13 amino acids. V lost 4 bases to trimming and J lost 0 bases, with 4 bases between them. The CDR3, as DNA: TGTGCCAGCAGTGCGAGCTCCTACAATGAGCAGTTCTTC. Amino acids: CASSASSYNEQFF.

V and J are TRBV15 and TRBJ1-5; D perhaps matches TRBD1 (5 bases). Germline-derived CDR1 and CDR2 are LNHNV and YYDKDF (reference sequence). Trimming removed 6 bases at V and 0 bases at J, with 9 bases between. This CDR3 contains 14 residues. This CDR3 reads CATSSGNSNQPQHF. The CDR3 coding sequence is TGTGCCACCAGTTCAGGGAATAGCAATCAGCCCCAGCATTTT.

This chain connects TRBV11-1 to TRBJ1-1; 8 positions match TRBD1. Germline V lookup: CDR1 SGHAT, CDR2 FQDESV (reference sequence). V was pared by 3 bases and J by 2 bases, with 8 bases of the junction left unmatched. This CDR3 is built from 16 residues. In DNA form, the CDR3 reads TGTGCCAGCAGCTTCCCGAAACAGGGGGTAAACACTGAAGCTTTCTTT. Translation: CASSFPKQGVNTEAFF.

The V gene is TRBV7-2, the J gene TRBJ1-4, with no clear D. Trimming cost V 5 bases and J 8 bases, with 24 bases left between them. Germline V gene lookup returns CDR1 SGHTA and CDR2 FQGNSA. The CDR3 is 17 amino acids. The DNA of the CDR3 is TGTGCCAGCAGCCTCATCTCCGTATCAGCGGGAGAGGAAAAACTGTTTTTT. Its translation: CASSLISVSAGEEKLFF.

The DNA for the CDR3 is TGTGCCAGCAGTTCCGGGACAGGCCTTTCCGAGCAGTACTTC. Protein product: CASSSGTGLSEQYF. This chain connects TRBV28 to TRBJ2-7, with 8 bases that match TRBD1. V lost 4 bases and J lost 6; bases outside the gene matches: 8. The CDR3 length is 14 residues. Germline V lookup: CDR1 MDHEN, CDR2 SYDVKM.

The chain links TRBV2 to TRBJ2-1; possible D gene TRBD2, 6 bases. Germline loops: CDR1 SNHLY, CDR2 FYNNEI. The CDR3 sequence is 14 residues long. The V and J ends lost 6 bases and 2 bases respectively, with 11 bases between them. CDR3 in amino acids: CASRWRDPYNEQFF. In nucleotides, the CDR3 is TGTGCCAGCAGGTGGCGGGACCCCTACAATGAGCAGTTCTTC.

The J gene is TRBJ2-7, the V gene TRBV5-1; TRBD1 is a possible D gene (5 bases). CDR3 length: 11 amino acids. V was shortened by 7 bases and J by 7 bases, with 12 bases between the two germline ends. Per the germline V gene, CDR1 is SGHRS and CDR2 is YFSETQ. The DNA for the CDR3 is TGCGCCAGCGGCCACACAGGAGAGCAGTACTTC. It codes for CASGHTGEQYF. Full variable domain (rest looked up from reference TRBV5-1 and TRBJ2-7): KAGVTQTPRYLIKTRGQQVTLSCSPISGHRSVSWYQQTPGQGLQFLFEYFSETQRNKGNFPGRFSGRQFSNSRSEMNVSTLELGDSALYLCASGHTGEQYFGPGTRLTVT.

The V gene is TRBV30, the J gene TRBJ2-3; D not resolved. The CDR3 length is 11 residues. The germline gives CDR1 GTSNPN, CDR2 SVGIG (reference sequence). Trimming removed 8 bases at V and 6 bases at J, with 12 bases between. CDR3 coding DNA: TGTGCCGTAACCCCCGGGGATACGCAGTATTTT. This encodes CAVTPGDTQYF.